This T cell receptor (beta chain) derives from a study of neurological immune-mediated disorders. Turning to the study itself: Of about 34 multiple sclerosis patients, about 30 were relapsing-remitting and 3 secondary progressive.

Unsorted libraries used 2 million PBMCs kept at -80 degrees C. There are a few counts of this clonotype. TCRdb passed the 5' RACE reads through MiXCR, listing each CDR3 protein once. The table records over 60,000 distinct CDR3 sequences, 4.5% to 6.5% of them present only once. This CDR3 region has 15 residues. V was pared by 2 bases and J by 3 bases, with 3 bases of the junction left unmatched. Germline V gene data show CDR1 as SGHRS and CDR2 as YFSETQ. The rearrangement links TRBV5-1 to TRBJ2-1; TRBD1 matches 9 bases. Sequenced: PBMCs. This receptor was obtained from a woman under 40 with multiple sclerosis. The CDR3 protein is CASSFPGQGYNEQFF. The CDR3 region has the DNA TGCGCCAGCAGCTTCCCGGGACAGGGCTACAATGAGCAGTTCTTC.